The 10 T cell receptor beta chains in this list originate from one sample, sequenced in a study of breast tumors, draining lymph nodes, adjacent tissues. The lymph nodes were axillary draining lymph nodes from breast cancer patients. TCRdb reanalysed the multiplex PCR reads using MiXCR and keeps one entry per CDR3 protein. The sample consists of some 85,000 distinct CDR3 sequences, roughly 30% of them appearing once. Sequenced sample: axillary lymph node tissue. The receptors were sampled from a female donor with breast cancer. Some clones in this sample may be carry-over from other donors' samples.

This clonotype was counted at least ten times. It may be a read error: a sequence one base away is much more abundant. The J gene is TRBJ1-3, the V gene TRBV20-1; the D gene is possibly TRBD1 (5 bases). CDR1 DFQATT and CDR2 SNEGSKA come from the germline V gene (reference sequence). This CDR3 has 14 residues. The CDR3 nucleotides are TGCAGTGCTAGGAAGGGGCAGGGAGGAACCACCATATATTTT. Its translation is CSARKGQGGTTIYF.

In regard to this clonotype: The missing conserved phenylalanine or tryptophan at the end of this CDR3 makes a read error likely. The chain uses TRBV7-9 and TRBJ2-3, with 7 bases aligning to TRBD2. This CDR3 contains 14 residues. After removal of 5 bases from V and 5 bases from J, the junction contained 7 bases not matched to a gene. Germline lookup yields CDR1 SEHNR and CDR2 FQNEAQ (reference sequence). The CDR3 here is CASSRGLVGDTQYL. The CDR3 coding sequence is TGTGCCAGCAGCCGCGGACTAGTTGGAGATACGCAGTATCTT.

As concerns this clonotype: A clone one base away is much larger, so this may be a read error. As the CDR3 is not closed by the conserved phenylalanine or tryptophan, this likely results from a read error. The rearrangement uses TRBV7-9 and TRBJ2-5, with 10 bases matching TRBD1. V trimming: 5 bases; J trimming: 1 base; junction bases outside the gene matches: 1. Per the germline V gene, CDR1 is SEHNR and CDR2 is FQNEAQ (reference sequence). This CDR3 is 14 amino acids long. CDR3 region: CASSRTGGQETQYL. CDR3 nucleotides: TGTGCCAGCAGCCGGACAGGGGGCCAAGAGACCCAGTACCTC.

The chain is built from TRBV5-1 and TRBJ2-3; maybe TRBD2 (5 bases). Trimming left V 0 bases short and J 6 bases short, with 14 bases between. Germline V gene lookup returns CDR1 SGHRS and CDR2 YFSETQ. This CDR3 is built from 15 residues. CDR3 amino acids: CASSLVGERHDTQYF. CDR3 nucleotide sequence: TGCGCCAGCAGCTTGGTGGGAGAGCGCCACGATACGCAGTATTTT.

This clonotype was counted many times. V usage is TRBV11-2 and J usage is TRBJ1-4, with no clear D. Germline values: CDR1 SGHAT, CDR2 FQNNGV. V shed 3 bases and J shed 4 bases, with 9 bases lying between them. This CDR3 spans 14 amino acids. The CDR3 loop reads CASSFGAYNEKLFF. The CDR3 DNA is TGTGCCAGCAGCTTTGGAGCGTATAATGAAAAACTGTTTTTT.

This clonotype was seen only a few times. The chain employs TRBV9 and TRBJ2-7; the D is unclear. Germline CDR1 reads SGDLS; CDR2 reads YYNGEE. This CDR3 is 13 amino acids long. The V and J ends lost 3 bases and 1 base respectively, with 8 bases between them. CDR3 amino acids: CASSGAPSYEQYF. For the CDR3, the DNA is TGTGCCAGCAGCGGAGCGCCATCCTACGAGCAGTACTTC.

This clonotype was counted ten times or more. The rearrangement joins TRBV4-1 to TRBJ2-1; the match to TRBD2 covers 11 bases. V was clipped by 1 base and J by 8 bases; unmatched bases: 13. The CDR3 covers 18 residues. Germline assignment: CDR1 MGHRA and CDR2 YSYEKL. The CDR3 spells CASSQVPDLAGGFDEQFF. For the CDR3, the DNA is TGCGCCAGCAGCCAAGTCCCCGACCTAGCGGGAGGTTTCGATGAGCAGTTCTTC.

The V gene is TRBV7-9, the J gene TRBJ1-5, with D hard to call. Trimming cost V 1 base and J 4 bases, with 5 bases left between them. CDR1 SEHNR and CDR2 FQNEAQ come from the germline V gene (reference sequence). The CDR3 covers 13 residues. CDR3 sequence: CASSLEQNQPQHF. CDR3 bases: TGTGCCAGCAGCTTAGAGCAGAATCAGCCCCAGCATTTT.

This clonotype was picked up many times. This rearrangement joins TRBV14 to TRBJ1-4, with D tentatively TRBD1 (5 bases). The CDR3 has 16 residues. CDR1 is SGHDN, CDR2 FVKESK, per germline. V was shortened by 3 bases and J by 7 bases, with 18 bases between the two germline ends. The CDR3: CASSHLNRRGAEKLFF. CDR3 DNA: TGTGCCAGCAGCCACCTCAACAGGAGAGGGGCTGAAAAACTGTTTTTT.

The CDR3 nucleotides read TGTGCCAGCAGCTCAATCCTCCTAGCGGGAGGCACAGATACGCAGTATTTT. It specifies CASSSILLAGGTDTQYF. This chain connects TRBV7-2 to TRBJ2-3, with 10 bases identical to TRBD2. CDR3 length: 17 amino acids. V gave up 4 bases and J gave up 1 base; unmatched junction bases: 8. Per germline, CDR1 SGHTA and CDR2 FQGNSA.